This is a list of T cell receptor beta chains from one sample in a study of T cells in Graves' hyperthyroidism and ophthalmopathy. In TCRdb, the multiplex PCR reads were re-called with MiXCR into one record per CDR3 protein. The sample has some 400,000 distinct CDR3 sequences; about 14% are singletons. Material: blood. Receptors originate from a woman in her fifties or sixties with Graves' hyperthyroidism. CDR3s include the opening cysteine and the closing phenylalanine or tryptophan. D genes are given only for firm matches. The size of a clone is reported for some rows only, either as once, few or many, or as a class for expanded clones.

v_call	j_call	d_call	clone_size	cdr3_aa	cdr3_nt
TRBV10-3	TRBJ1-5	NA	many	CAISEENNQPQHF	TGTGCCATCAGTGAGGAAAACAATCAGCCCCAGCATTTT
TRBV5-1	TRBJ2-1	NA	many	CASSFGTRNYNEQFF	TGCGCCAGCAGCTTCGGGACGAGAAACTACAATGAGCAGTTCTTC
TRBV5-1	TRBJ1-4	TRBD1	many	CASSPGTASEKLFF	TGCGCCAGCAGCCCCGGGACAGCCAGTGAAAAACTGTTTTTT
TRBV18	TRBJ2-7	TRBD2	many	CASSPSSGRPRPYEQYF	TGTGCCAGCTCACCATCTAGCGGGAGGCCCCGGCCCTACGAGCAGTACTTC
TRBV7-9	TRBJ1-2	TRBD1	many	CASSSGDRGLGYTF	TGTGCCAGCAGCTCCGGGGACAGGGGGCTTGGCTACACCTTC
TRBV20-1	TRBJ1-1	NA	many	CSGVGPNTEAFF	TGCAGTGGGGTAGGGCCGAACACTGAAGCTTTCTTT
TRBV19	TRBJ2-3	TRBD2	few	CASEDNAGGKDTQYF	TGTGCCAGTGAGGATAACGCGGGAGGGAAAGATACGCAGTATTTT
TRBV7-6	TRBJ2-5	NA	few	CASSGRVETQYF	TGTGCCAGCAGCGGCAGGGTGGAGACCCAGTACTTC
TRBV5-1	TRBJ2-7	NA	NA	CASSLEGRVYEQYF	TGCGCCAGCAGCTTGGAGGGCAGGGTCTACGAGCAGTACTTC
TRBV5-4	TRBJ2-3	NA	few	CASSFRRRSSTDTQYF	TGTGCCAGCAGCTTTAGACGGAGATCTAGCACAGATACGCAGTATTTT
TRBV5-1	TRBJ1-6	NA	few	CASSHHRGESSYNSPLHF	TGCGCCAGCAGCCATCACCGGGGGGAGAGCTCCTATAATTCACCCCTCCACTTT
TRBV29-1	TRBJ2-5	TRBD1	NA	CSVAGTGQESQYF	TGCAGCGTGGCCGGGACAGGACAAGAGAGCCAGTACTTC
TRBV3-1	TRBJ2-3	NA	NA	CASSQDPLPSRTSTDTQYF	TGTGCCAGCAGCCAAGATCCCCTCCCTAGCAGAACTAGCACAGATACGCAGTATTTT
TRBV27	TRBJ1-3	NA	few	CASSLSGEDTIYF	TGTGCCAGCAGTTTATCTGGGGAGGACACCATATATTTT
TRBV5-1	TRBJ2-1	TRBD2	many	CASRTSGTISEQFF	TGCGCCAGCAGGACTAGCGGTACTATCAGTGAGCAGTTCTTC
TRBV19	TRBJ1-4	TRBD1	few	CASSFGRGRTNEKLFF	TGTGCCAGTAGTTTCGGCAGGGGGAGGACTAATGAAAAACTGTTTTTT
TRBV11-2	TRBJ2-1	NA	many	CASSYAAREQFF	TGTGCCAGCAGCTACGCGGCACGCGAGCAGTTCTTC
TRBV7-9	TRBJ1-5	NA	few	CASSLAAWGASNQPQHF	TGTGCCAGCAGCTTAGCGGCCTGGGGCGCGAGCAATCAGCCCCAGCATTTT
TRBV3-1	TRBJ2-7	NA	many	CASSLAQGEQYF	TGTGCCAGCAGCCTCGCACAGGGCGAGCAGTACTTC
TRBV18	TRBJ2-2	NA	many	CASSPNPAGNTGELFF	TGTGCCAGCTCACCAAATCCAGCGGGGAACACCGGGGAGCTGTTTTTT
TRBV10-3	TRBJ1-2	NA	many	CAISESAGTNYGYTF	TGTGCCATCAGTGAGTCGGCAGGGACTAACTATGGCTACACCTTC
TRBV28	TRBJ2-1	TRBD1	NA	CASCAGTEYNEQFF	TGTGCCAGCTGCGCCGGGACAGAGTACAATGAGCAGTTCTTC
TRBV5-5	TRBJ1-2	TRBD1	many	CASRSPGQGFGYTF	TGTGCCAGCAGATCCCCGGGACAGGGGTTTGGCTACACCTTC
TRBV7-9	TRBJ2-1	NA	many	CASSLGATREQFF	TGTGCCAGCAGCTTAGGAGCCACAAGGGAGCAGTTCTTC
TRBV20-1	TRBJ2-4	NA	many	CSARDQGGAKNIQYF	TGCAGTGCTAGAGATCAAGGGGGAGCCAAAAACATTCAGTACTTC
TRBV12-3/TRBV12-4	TRBJ2-2	TRBD1	many	CASSFGTGGELFF	TGTGCCAGCAGTTTTGGGACAGGCGGGGAGCTGTTTTTT
TRBV7-3	TRBJ2-5	NA	NA	CASSYSSGETQYF	TGTGCCAGCAGTTATAGCTCGGGCGAGACCCAGTACTTC
TRBV2	TRBJ2-1	NA	many	CASRIYNEQFF	TGTGCCAGCAGAATTTACAATGAGCAGTTCTTC
TRBV27	TRBJ2-5	NA	few	CASSFGRSETQYF	TGTGCCAGCAGTTTCGGAAGGAGCGAGACCCAGTACTTC
TRBV7-3	TRBJ2-1	NA	many	CASSLTGSKTYNEQFF	TGTGCCAGCAGCTTAACTGGCAGTAAGACCTACAATGAGCAGTTCTTC
TRBV2	TRBJ2-1	NA	many	CASRSGPSGNEQFF	TGTGCCAGCCGAAGTGGCCCATCGGGCAATGAGCAGTTCTTC
TRBV5-1	TRBJ2-1	NA	NA	CASSLERGGELSNEQFF	TGCGCCAGCAGCTTGGAAAGGGGGGGGGAATTAAGCAATGAGCAGTTCTTC
TRBV6-1	TRBJ1-1	TRBD1	many	CASRPDRWGDTEAFF	TGTGCCAGCAGACCGGACAGGTGGGGAGACACTGAAGCTTTCTTT
TRBV27	TRBJ2-2	TRBD2	NA	CASSPGGLKGLDPTRAGELFF	TGTGCCAGCAGTCCCGGGGGTTTAAAAGGACTAGACCCCACAAGGGCCGGGGAGCTGTTTTTT
TRBV11-1	TRBJ2-1	NA	many	CASSLGRGRYNEQFF	TGTGCCAGCAGCTTGGGCCGGGGGCGATACAATGAGCAGTTCTTC
TRBV19	TRBJ2-7	NA	NA	CASSPSSVRTYEQYF	TGTGCCAGTAGTCCCTCTAGCGTGCGGACCTACGAGCAGTACTTC
TRBV2	TRBJ2-6	NA	few	CASSGTLSSGANVLTF	TGTGCCAGCAGTGGGACACTAAGCTCTGGGGCCAACGTCCTGACTTTC
TRBV5-5	TRBJ2-1	NA	many	CASSLGQDSYNEQFF	TGTGCCAGCAGCTTGGGGCAAGACTCCTACAATGAGCAGTTCTTC
TRBV7-7	TRBJ2-1	NA	NA	CASSNPGDNEQFF	TGTGCTAGCAGCAATCCAGGGGACAATGAGCAGTTCTTC
TRBV10-3	TRBJ2-3	NA	NA	CAISPRSSSDSTDTQYF	TGTGCCATCTCTCCCCGCTCTAGCTCAGATAGCACAGATACGCAGTATTTT
TRBV7-3	TRBJ1-1	NA	many	CASSLRSRGGNTEAFF	TGTGCCAGCAGCTTACGGTCGAGGGGCGGGAACACTGAAGCTTTCTTT
TRBV10-1	TRBJ2-1	NA	many	CASSELTGAYNEQFF	TGCGCCAGCAGTGAGCTGACGGGGGCCTACAATGAGCAGTTCTTC
TRBV19	TRBJ2-1	NA	NA	CASSPCDRYNEQFF	TGTGCCAGTAGCCCCTGCGACCGCTACAATGAGCAGTTCTTC
TRBV5-1	TRBJ2-2	TRBD1	NA	CASSPLDRAEELFF	TGCGCCAGCAGCCCGCTGGACAGGGCGGAGGAGCTGTTTTTT
TRBV29-1	TRBJ2-7	TRBD2	many	CSVGRVAGAKQYF	TGCAGCGTTGGGAGGGTAGCGGGAGCCAAGCAGTACTTC
TRBV5-1	TRBJ2-1	NA	many	CASSWAGESNEQFF	TGCGCCAGCAGCTGGGCTGGGGAGTCCAATGAGCAGTTCTTC
TRBV6-1	TRBJ2-1	NA	few	CASSLAALAPYNEQFF	TGTGCCAGCAGCTTGGCCGCTCTAGCGCCGTACAATGAGCAGTTCTTC
TRBV12-3/TRBV12-4	TRBJ2-3	TRBD2	many	CASSQLAGGIDTQYF	TGTGCCAGCAGTCAACTAGCGGGAGGCATAGATACGCAGTATTTT
TRBV30	TRBJ1-1	NA	many	CACRLGSNTEAFF	TGTGCCTGCCGCCTGGGTTCGAACACTGAAGCTTTCTTT
TRBV18	TRBJ2-5	NA	many	CASSPQGDRYQETQYF	TGTGCCAGCTCACCACAGGGGGATCGGTATCAAGAGACCCAGTACTTC
TRBV2	TRBJ1-1	TRBD1	many	CASIVDREGGTEAFF	TGTGCCAGCATCGTGGACAGGGAAGGCGGCACTGAAGCTTTCTTT
TRBV24-1	TRBJ1-1	TRBD1	few	CATNQKDRVTEAFF	TGTGCCACCAACCAGAAGGACAGGGTCACTGAAGCTTTCTTT
TRBV3-1	TRBJ2-1	TRBD2	many	CASSPGTSGSRNEQFF	TGTGCCAGCAGCCCTGGGACTAGCGGGAGTAGGAATGAGCAGTTCTTC
TRBV4-1	TRBJ2-3	NA	many	CASSQDPGGRIDTQYF	TGCGCCAGCAGCCAAGATCCCGGAGGGCGGATAGATACGCAGTATTTT
TRBV7-2	TRBJ2-1	TRBD1	NA	CASSEGQGTSNEQFF	TGTGCCAGCAGCGAGGGACAGGGAACGAGCAATGAGCAGTTCTTC